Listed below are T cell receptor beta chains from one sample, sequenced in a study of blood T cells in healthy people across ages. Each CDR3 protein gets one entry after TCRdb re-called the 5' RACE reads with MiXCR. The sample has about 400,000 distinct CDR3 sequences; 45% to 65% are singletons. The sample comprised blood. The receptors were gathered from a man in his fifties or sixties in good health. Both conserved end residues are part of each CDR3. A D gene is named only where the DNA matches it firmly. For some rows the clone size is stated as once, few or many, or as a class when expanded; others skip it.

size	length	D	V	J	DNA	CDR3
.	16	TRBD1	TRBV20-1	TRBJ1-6	TGCAGTGCTAGAGTATCCGGACAGGCTCGGAATTCACCCCTCCACTTT	CSARVSGQARNSPLHF
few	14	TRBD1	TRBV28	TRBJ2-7	TGTGCCAGCAGTCAGGGGGACCCGGGGTACGAGCAGTACTTC	CASSQGDPGYEQYF
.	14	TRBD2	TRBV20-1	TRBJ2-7	TGCAGTGCTAGAGTTGGACTAGCGGGATACGAGCAGTACTTC	CSARVGLAGYEQYF
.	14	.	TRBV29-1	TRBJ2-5	TGCAGCGTTGCCGAGGCTAGCGTCAGCTACAAGCAGTACTTC	CSVAEASVSYKQYF
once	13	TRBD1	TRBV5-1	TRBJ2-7	TGCGCCAGCAGTCTTCTAGACAGGGGCGAGCAGTACTTC	CASSLLDRGEQYF
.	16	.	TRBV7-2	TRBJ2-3	TGTGCCAGCAGCTTGGGCTTTTCAGGAGGCCAAGATACGCAGTATTTT	CASSLGFSGGQDTQYF
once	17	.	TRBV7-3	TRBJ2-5	TGTGCCAGCAGCTTAAGGGTTAGCAGGGATTACCAAGAGACCCAGTACTTC	CASSLRVSRDYQETQYF
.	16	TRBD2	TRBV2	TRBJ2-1	TGTGCCAGCAGTGAAGGACTAGCGGGGGGTAGGGATGAGCAGTTCTTC	CASSEGLAGGRDEQFF
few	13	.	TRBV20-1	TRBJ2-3	TGCAGTGCAGGAGGTGATTGGACAGATACGCAGTATTTT	CSAGGDWTDTQYF
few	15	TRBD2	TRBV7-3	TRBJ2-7	TGTGCCAGCAGCTTATTAGGACTAGCGGGTTCCGAGCAGTACTTC	CASSLLGLAGSEQYF
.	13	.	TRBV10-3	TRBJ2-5	TGTGCCATCAGCCAGGGTTCCCAAGAGACCCAGTACTTC	CAISQGSQETQYF
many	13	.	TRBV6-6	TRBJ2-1	TGTGCCAGCAGTTACTCGATCGTAAATGAGCAGTTCTTC	CASSYSIVNEQFF
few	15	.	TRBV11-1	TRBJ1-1	TGTGCCAGCAGCATTAGCAGGGGTAGAGACACTGAAGCTTTCTTT	CASSISRGRDTEAFF
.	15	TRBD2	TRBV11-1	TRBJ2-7	TGTGCCAGCAGTAATACCATCGGACTAGCGGCAGAGCAGTACTTC	CASSNTIGLAAEQYF
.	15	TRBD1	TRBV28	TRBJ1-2	TGTGCCAGCAGTGACAGGGCCCCAGGGAACTATGGCTACACCTTC	CASSDRAPGNYGYTF
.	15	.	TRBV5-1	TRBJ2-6	TGCGCCAGCAGCGCAGGAGACGCTGGGGCCAACGTCCTGACTTTC	CASSAGDAGANVLTF
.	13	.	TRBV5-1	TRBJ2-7	TGCGCCAGCAGCTTAAGGACAGACCACGAGCAGTACTTC	CASSLRTDHEQYF
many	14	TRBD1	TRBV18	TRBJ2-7	TGTGCCAGCAGCCCCGGACAGGGGGCAGGTGAGCAGTACTTC	CASSPGQGAGEQYF
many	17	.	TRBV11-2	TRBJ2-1	TGTGCCAGCAGCCTGAGGGGGGCTTCAAGCTCCTACAATGAGCAGTTCTTC	CASSLRGASSSYNEQFF
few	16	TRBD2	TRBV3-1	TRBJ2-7	TGTGCCAGCAGCCCAACCGGGAGGGCATTGTCCTACGAGCAGTACTTC	CASSPTGRALSYEQYF
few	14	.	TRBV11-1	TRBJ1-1	TGTGCCAGCAGCTTAATAGGGGCGAACACTGAAGCTTTCTTT	CASSLIGANTEAFF
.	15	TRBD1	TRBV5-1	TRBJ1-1	TGCGCCAGCAGCCCTCGGACAGGGGGGAACACTGAAGCTTTCTTT	CASSPRTGGNTEAFF
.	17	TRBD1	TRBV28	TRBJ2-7	TGTGCCAGCAATACGTATGGACAGGGGGCGAGCTCCTACGAGCAGTACTTC	CASNTYGQGASSYEQYF
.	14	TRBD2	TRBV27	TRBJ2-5	TGTGCCAGTGGACAGCGGGGGGGCCGAGAGACCCAGTACTTC	CASGQRGGRETQYF
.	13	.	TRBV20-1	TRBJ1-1	TGCAGTGCCCCCATAGGGGGAAACACTGAAGCTTTCTTT	CSAPIGGNTEAFF
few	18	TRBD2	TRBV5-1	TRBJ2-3	TGCGCCAGCAGCTCCAGAATTTCCGGACTAGCGGGAGCAGATACGCAGTATTTT	CASSSRISGLAGADTQYF
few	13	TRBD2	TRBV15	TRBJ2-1	TGTGCCACCAGCAGAGATTTGGGAGGGCCACAGTTCTTC	CATSRDLGGPQFF
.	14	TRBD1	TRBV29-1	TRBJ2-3	TGCAGCGTTGGGGACAGGGGGAGGGAAGATACGCAGTATTTT	CSVGDRGREDTQYF
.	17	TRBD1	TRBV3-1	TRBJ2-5	TGTGCCAGCAGCCAAGGGCACCCACAGGGGGGAGGAGAGACCCAGTACTTC	CASSQGHPQGGGETQYF
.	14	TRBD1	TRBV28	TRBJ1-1	TGTGCCAGCAGCCTACAGGGGGCGGACACTGAAGCTTTCTTT	CASSLQGADTEAFF
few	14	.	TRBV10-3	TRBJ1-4	TGTGCCATCAGCGCCGGGACGACTAATGAAAAACTGTTTTTT	CAISAGTTNEKLFF
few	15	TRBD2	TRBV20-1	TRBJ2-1	TGCAGTGCGCGCGGACTAGCGGGACTTGGTCATGAGCAGTTCTTC	CSARGLAGLGHEQFF
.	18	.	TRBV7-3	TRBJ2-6	TGTGCCAGCAGCTTAATTGGGACAAGGGCCCGTGGGGCCAACGTCCTGACTTTC	CASSLIGTRARGANVLTF
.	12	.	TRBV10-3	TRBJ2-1	TGTGCCATCGGTGAGTCGGGGTATGAGCAGTTCTTC	CAIGESGYEQFF
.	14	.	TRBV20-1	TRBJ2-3	TGCAGCGCCACAACGGGACTGCGCACAGATACGCAGTATTTT	CSATTGLRTDTQYF
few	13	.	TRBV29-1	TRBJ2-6	TGCAGCGTTGAACAGGCTGGGGCCAACGTCCTGACTTTC	CSVEQAGANVLTF
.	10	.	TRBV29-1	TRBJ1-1	TGCAGCGCGGTTAATCCTGAAGCTTTCTTT	CSAVNPEAFF
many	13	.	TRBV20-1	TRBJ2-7	TGCAGTGCTAGCGAGACTGGTATGGGGGAGCAGTACTTC	CSASETGMGEQYF
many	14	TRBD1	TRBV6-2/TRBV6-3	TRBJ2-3	TGTGCCAGCACCGCCGACAGGGAGAGGTATACGCAGTATTTT	CASTADRERYTQYF
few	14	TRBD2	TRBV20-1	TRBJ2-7	TGCAGTGTCCCGGGGACTAGCGGGACATACGAGCAGTACTTC	CSVPGTSGTYEQYF
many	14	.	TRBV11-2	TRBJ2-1	TGTGCCAGCAGCAGGGGCGGCGGTTACAATGAGCAGTTCTTC	CASSRGGGYNEQFF
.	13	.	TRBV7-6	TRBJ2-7	TGTGCCAGCAGCCCGGACGGGGGCTACGAGCAGTACTTC	CASSPDGGYEQYF
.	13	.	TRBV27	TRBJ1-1	TGTGCCAGCAGCAAATGGGAGAGAACTGAAGCTTTCTTT	CASSKWERTEAFF
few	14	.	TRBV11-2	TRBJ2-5	TGTGCCAGCAGCCTACTTGCCAGGGGTGAGACCCAGTACTTC	CASSLLARGETQYF
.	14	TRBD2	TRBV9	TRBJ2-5	TGTGCCAGCACCAGGGGTAGCGGGAGGGGAGAGCAGTACTTC	CASTRGSGRGEQYF
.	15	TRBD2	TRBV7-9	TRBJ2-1	TGTGCCAGCAGCACCGGGACTACCGGTCGGGATGAGCAGTTCTTC	CASSTGTTGRDEQFF
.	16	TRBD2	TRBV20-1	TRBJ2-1	TGCAGTGCTAGTGGGTCTGGGACTAGCGGTTCAAATGAGCAGTTCTTC	CSASGSGTSGSNEQFF
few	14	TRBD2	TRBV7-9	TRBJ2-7	TGTGCCAGCAGTTCCGGGACTACTTTCGACGAGCAGTACTTC	CASSSGTTFDEQYF
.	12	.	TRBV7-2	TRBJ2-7	TGTGCCAGCAGCTTAGAGGCACCCGAGCAGTACTTC	CASSLEAPEQYF
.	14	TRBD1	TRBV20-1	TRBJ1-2	TGCAGCACCTCCGGGACAGGGAATAACTATGGCTACACCTTC	CSTSGTGNNYGYTF
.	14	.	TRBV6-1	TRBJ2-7	TGTGCCAGCACTAGAAGCTCACGGCCCTACGAGCAGTACTTC	CASTRSSRPYEQYF